These 32 T cell receptor beta chains share one sample of origin, sequenced in a study of post-analysis software for immune sequencing data. No antigen has been identified for these receptors. Study-wide findings and caveats: About five TRBV segments occurring more often in patients than controls included TRBV5-6, TRBV5-1 and TRBV20-1.

Unique molecular identifiers were present in the TCR beta cDNA libraries. TCRdb fed the PCR reads into MiXCR, producing one record per CDR3 protein. The sample holds hundreds of thousands of distinct CDR3 sequences; 55% to 70% are singletons and the top ten take over 9%. Material for sequencing was blood. Receptor source: a girl aged 2 to 10 with multiple sclerosis.

The chain carries TRBV6-5 and TRBJ2-3; TRBD1 aligns across 11 bases. From germline, CDR1 is MNHEY and CDR2 SVGAGI. V trimming: 2 bases; J trimming: 4 bases; junction bases outside the gene matches: 2. CDR3 length equals 15 residues. The CDR3 reads CASSYGTGGPDTQYF. The CDR3 DNA follows: TGTGCCAGCAGTTACGGGACAGGGGGGCCAGATACGCAGTATTTT.

The chain uses TRBV12-3 or TRBV12-4 and TRBJ2-3; D tentatively fits TRBD1 or TRBD2 (5 bases each). V lost 3 bases, J lost 5 bases, and 15 bases lay in between. The CDR3 has 15 amino acids. This CDR3 reads CASSFLGTPVDTQYF. The CDR3 region has the DNA TGTGCCAGCAGTTTTTTGGGGACCCCCGTAGATACGCAGTATTTT.

DNA of the CDR3: TGCGCCAGCAGCACCGAGACTCTGAATGGCTACACCTTC. Protein: CASSTETLNGYTF. The V call is TRBV5-1, the J call TRBJ1-2; D gene ambiguous. Germline V gives CDR1 SGHRS, CDR2 YFSETQ. CDR3 length: 13 residues. V was clipped by 4 bases and J by 6 bases, with 13 bases between them.

The V gene is TRBV5-1, the J gene TRBJ1-2, with D perhaps TRBD1 (5 bases). The CDR3 extends over 16 amino acids. Between the trimmed V and J ends, which lost 7 bases and 5 bases, there was a span of 24 bases. Germline loops: CDR1 SGHRS, CDR2 YFSETQ. The CDR3 spells CASRASGRIPRYGYTF. The CDR3 coding sequence is TGCGCCAGCCGTGCATCGGGACGAATCCCAAGATATGGCTACACCTTC.

The gene calls are TRBV7-2 and TRBJ2-3; tentatively, D is TRBD2 (5 bases). V was shortened by 5 bases and J by 4 bases, with 10 bases between the two germline ends. CDR3 length: 13 amino acids. Germline V gives CDR1 SGHTA, CDR2 FQGNSA. CDR3 residues: CASSPTRSDTQYF. The CDR3, as DNA: TGTGCCAGCAGCCCTACTAGATCAGATACGCAGTATTTT.

About this clonotype: This may be a read error: a much more frequent sequence differs by one nucleotide. The chain joins TRBV7-2 to TRBJ2-1, with D possibly called TRBD1 or TRBD2 (6 bases each). The germline CDR1 and CDR2 sequences are SGHTA and FQGNSA. The CDR3 extends over 15 amino acids. The CDR3 loop is CASILGLGGAHEQFF. The CDR3 DNA reads as TGTGCCAGCATCTTAGGACTGGGGGGCGCCCATGAGCAGTTCTTC.

The rearrangement links TRBV3-1 to TRBJ2-1, with no clear D. Trimming left V 3 bases short and J 7 bases short, with 19 bases between. Germline V gives CDR1 LGHDT, CDR2 YNNKEL (reference sequence). The CDR3 runs 16 residues. The CDR3 reads CASSHLNGLVNNEQFF. CDR3 nucleotide sequence: TGTGCCAGCAGCCACTTAAACGGGCTAGTTAATAATGAGCAGTTCTTC.

J is TRBJ1-4 and V is TRBV28; no clear D gene. CDR1 and CDR2 from the germline V gene are MDHEN and SYDVKM. The V and J ends lost 3 bases and 7 bases respectively, with 12 bases between them. The CDR3 totals 14 residues. The CDR3 sequence: CASSFRISSEKLFF. The CDR3 nucleotides are TGTGCCAGCAGTTTCCGGATTTCAAGTGAAAAACTGTTTTTT.

This clonotype was seen more than once but under ten times. This sequence joins TRBV6-5 and TRBJ1-1; possible D gene TRBD1, 6 bases. Trimming took 5 bases from V and 1 from J, leaving 14 bases between them. Per the germline V gene, CDR1 is MNHEY and CDR2 is SVGAGI. The CDR3 is 15 amino acids. The CDR3 is CASSKTGYGNTEAFF. The CDR3 nucleotides read TGTGCCAGCAGTAAAACAGGGTACGGGAACACTGAAGCTTTCTTT.

The J gene is TRBJ2-3, the V gene TRBV6-6; 8 nucleotides agree with TRBD2. V lost 7 bases to trimming and J lost 2 bases; unmatched junction nucleotides: 11. Germline V CDR1 and CDR2: MNHNY, SVGAGI (reference sequence). CDR3 length: 16 amino acids. The CDR3, as DNA: TGTGCCAGCACTCCTGGCGGGGGGTCCCTCACAGATACGCAGTATTTT. Translated: CASTPGGGSLTDTQYF.

The chain is built from TRBV5-1 and TRBJ2-1, with 11 bases fitting TRBD2. Germline-derived CDR1 and CDR2 are SGHRS and YFSETQ. The CDR3 extends over 17 amino acids. J gave up 9 bases and V 6 bases, and 17 bases lay outside the gene matches. The CDR3 protein is CASIEEPETSGKGEQFF. The CDR3 DNA reads TGCGCCAGCATCGAGGAGCCCGAGACTAGCGGGAAGGGTGAGCAGTTCTTC.

This chain joins TRBV28 and TRBJ2-2, with 7 bases aligning to TRBD1. V lost 7 bases to trimming and J lost 3 bases; unmatched junction nucleotides: 8. Germline-derived CDR1 and CDR2 are MDHEN and SYDVKM. The CDR3 contains 15 residues. The CDR3 here is CASTIGTADTGELFF. In DNA form, the CDR3 reads TGTGCCAGCACCATTGGGACAGCCGACACCGGGGAGCTGTTTTTT.

In DNA form, the CDR3 reads TGTGCCAGCAGTCCGACAGGGATTGACTATGGCTACACCTTC. It yields the protein CASSPTGIDYGYTF. The chain joins TRBV6-1 to TRBJ1-2; 7 bases line up with TRBD1. Losses at the gene ends were 5 bases for V and 3 bases for J; bases not matched to a gene: 6. Germline CDR1 MNHNS, CDR2 SASEGT. The CDR3 totals 14 residues.

The chain couples TRBV29-1 to TRBJ2-7, with 14 bases identical to TRBD2. Germline CDR1 SQVTM, CDR2 ANQGSEA. Losses at the gene ends were 6 bases for V and 3 bases for J; bases not matched to a gene: 7. The CDR3 totals 15 residues. In DNA, the CDR3 is TGCAGCGTCCTCGGACTAGCGGGAGGATTCTACGAGCAGTACTTC. Its protein product is CSVLGLAGGFYEQYF.

V and J are TRBV25-1 and TRBJ2-4; D possibly corresponds to TRBD1 (6 bases). The CDR3 loop spans 15 amino acids. Germline CDR1 reads MGHDK; CDR2 reads SYGVNS. V was shortened by 6 bases and J by 4 bases, with 16 bases between the two germline ends. The CDR3, as DNA: TGTGCCAGCAGCCCAACAGGGAGTCGGAAAAACATTCAGTACTTC. This translates into CASSPTGSRKNIQYF.

Only one count was recorded for this clonotype. The chain combines TRBV10-3 with TRBJ1-3, with a possible D match to TRBD1 (6 bases). CDR1 is ENHRY, CDR2 SYGVKD, per germline. This CDR3 comprises 15 residues. With 7 bases removed from V and 3 bases from J, the gap between germline ends came to 16 bases. CDR3 nucleotide sequence: TGTGCCATCAACCCAGGGGCGTTGATTGGAAACACCATATATTTT. Its translation is CAINPGALIGNTIYF.

The sample holds one count of this clonotype. The V and J genes are TRBV4-1 and TRBJ1-1; TRBD1 might be the D (5 bases). V dropped 4 bases and J dropped 1 base, with 10 bases sitting between them. Germline-derived CDR1 and CDR2 are MGHRA and YSYEKL. The CDR3 length is 14 residues. CDR3 amino acids: CASSPAGENTEAFF. CDR3 DNA: TGCGCCAGCAGCCCGGCGGGGGAGAACACTGAAGCTTTCTTT.

The table lists this clonotype with a few counts. The gene calls are TRBV7-2 and TRBJ2-5; TRBD1 matches at 7 bases. This CDR3 is built from 16 residues. CDR1 is SGHTA and CDR2 is FQGNSA in the germline V gene. The junction had 5 bases not matched to a gene; V was cut back by 0 bases and J by 1 base. The CDR3 DNA reads as TGTGCCAGCAGCTTAGCAGTGACAGGGACCCAAGAGACCCAGTACTTC. Its translation is CASSLAVTGTQETQYF.

The V gene is TRBV20-1, the J gene TRBJ2-7; 8 positions agree with TRBD2. This CDR3 has 14 residues. Germline V gene sequence: CDR1 DFQATT, CDR2 SNEGSKA (reference sequence). The junction had 8 bases not matched to a gene; V was cut back by 3 bases and J by 4 bases. The CDR3, as DNA: TGCAGTGCTAGTACCTCGAGCGGGAGATACGAGCAGTACTTC. It translates to CSASTSSGRYEQYF.

This clonotype was counted a few times. J is TRBJ2-7 and V is TRBV28; maybe TRBD1 (5 bases). The CDR3 totals 14 residues. Germline V CDR1 and CDR2: MDHEN, SYDVKM. Trimming took off 6 bases at V and 3 bases at J, with 15 bases between the two ends. CDR3 loop: CASSARVRGYEQYF. Here the CDR3 DNA reads TGTGCCAGCAGCGCTAGGGTTAGGGGCTACGAGCAGTACTTC.

The rearrangement links TRBV20-1 to TRBJ2-1; no clear D. The germline V and J ends were trimmed by 4 bases and 8 bases, with 6 bases remaining between them. This CDR3 has 10 residues. In germline, CDR1 is DFQATT, CDR2 SNEGSKA (reference sequence). The CDR3 protein is CSATYYEQFF. CDR3 nucleotides: TGCAGTGCTACCTATTATGAGCAGTTCTTC.

This chain joins TRBV2 and TRBJ1-1; D not resolved. Trimming pared 3 bases from V and 4 bases from J, leaving 9 bases between. CDR1 is SNHLY, CDR2 FYNNEI, per germline. CDR3 length equals 13 residues. DNA of the CDR3: TGTGCCAGCAGTGACCCTGAGGGCACTGAAGCTTTCTTT. Its translation is CASSDPEGTEAFF.

This chain connects TRBV5-5 to TRBJ2-7; D may be TRBD2 (5 bases). Trimming pared 2 bases from V and 5 bases from J, leaving 11 bases between. Germline CDR1 and CDR2: SGHKS and YYEKEE (reference sequence). The CDR3 extends over 13 amino acids. DNA of the CDR3: TGTGCCAGCAGCTTCTCACCAGCGGACGAGCAGTACTTC. It codes for CASSFSPADEQYF.

V gene TRBV7-7 combines with J gene TRBJ2-1; 11 positions match TRBD1. This CDR3 is 15 amino acids long. The V gene end was trimmed by 5 bases and the J gene end by 7 bases; junction bases not matched to a gene: 7. Germline V gives CDR1 SSHAT, CDR2 FNYEAQ (reference sequence). The CDR3 sequence is CASSPGQGEGNEQFF. CDR3 nucleotide sequence: TGTGCCAGCAGCCCGGGACAGGGGGAAGGGAATGAGCAGTTCTTC.

The chain links TRBV20-1 to TRBJ2-5; 7 bases map to TRBD2. The J call is uncertain, as TRBJ2-7 better fits the DNA end. Germline V gives CDR1 DFQATT, CDR2 SNEGSKA (reference sequence). CDR3 length equals 15 residues. CDR3 in DNA: TGCAGTGCTAGGGGGGAGCCGGGAGGCCCCTACGAGCAGTACTTC. Its protein is CSARGEPGGPYEQYF.

The chain is built from TRBV7-9 and TRBJ2-3; D might be TRBD2 (6 bases). Per the germline V gene, CDR1 is SEHNR and CDR2 is FQNEAQ (reference sequence). There are 18 residues in the CDR3. V lost 4 bases and J 2 bases, leaving 22 bases between the germline ends. The CDR3 DNA reads as TGTGCCAGCAGCTCACTAAATCTTAGCGGCGGAGTCACAGATACGCAGTATTTT. Translated, it gives CASSSLNLSGGVTDTQYF.

This clonotype has a single count. V gene TRBV10-3 combines with J gene TRBJ2-5; D is unclear. The CDR3 covers 14 residues. CDR1 ENHRY and CDR2 SYGVKD come from the germline V gene. V lost 6 bases and J lost 0, with 11 bases in between. DNA for the CDR3: TGTGCCATCAGACCCATAGGAAACCAAGAGACCCAGTACTTC. Translated: CAIRPIGNQETQYF.

This chain uses TRBV6-5 with TRBJ2-1; 11 nucleotides agree with TRBD2. This CDR3 is 19 amino acids long. After removal of 2 bases from V and 0 bases from J, the junction contained 9 bases not matched to a gene. Germline CDR1 is MNHEY and CDR2 is SVGAGI. In DNA, the CDR3 is TGTGCCAGCAGTTACCCCGGGACTAGCGGTATCAGCTCCTACAATGAGCAGTTCTTC. Translation gives CASSYPGTSGISSYNEQFF.

The chain recombines TRBV9 with TRBJ2-1, with 8 nucleotides matching TRBD1. Losses at the gene ends were 0 bases for V and 6 bases for J; bases not matched to a gene: 8. Per the germline V gene, CDR1 is SGDLS and CDR2 is YYNGEE. The CDR3 has 16 amino acids. CDR3: CASSVVGTGTLNEQFF. For the CDR3, the DNA is TGTGCCAGCAGCGTAGTCGGGACAGGAACCCTCAATGAGCAGTTCTTC.

This clonotype was found once. The rearrangement links TRBV2 to TRBJ1-2; D unresolved. V lost 6 bases and J lost 7, with 9 bases in between. CDR3 size: 11 residues. Germline assignment: CDR1 SNHLY and CDR2 FYNNEI. The DNA for the CDR3 is TGTGCCAGCAGGGGGTTGTCTGGCTACACCTTC. The encoded protein is CASRGLSGYTF.

The chain links TRBV5-1 to TRBJ2-3; 7 bases are a match to TRBD1. Germline CDR1 SGHRS, CDR2 YFSETQ. V lost 4 bases and J lost 4; bases outside the gene matches: 9. The CDR3 is 15 residues long. CDR3 residues: CASSVRQGRADTQYF. The CDR3 region has the DNA TGCGCCAGCAGCGTAAGACAGGGACGGGCAGATACGCAGTATTTT.

This clonotype was found a few times. The chain links TRBV5-8 to TRBJ1-2, with unresolved D. The V end lost 2 bases, the J end lost 4 bases, and 6 bases lay between the germline ends. The germline V gene has CDR1 SGHTS and CDR2 YDEGEE. The CDR3 sequence is 12 residues long. As DNA, the CDR3 is TGTGCCAGCAGCTTCGGAAGCTATGGCTACACCTTC. Its protein product is CASSFGSYGYTF.